The rows below give T cell receptor beta chains drawn from one sample of a study of T cell responses to AZD1222 COVID-19 vaccine. TCRdb keeps only in-frame clones here, not all; method: immunoSEQ multiplex PCR. The table includes 100,000 to 130,000 clones, about 90% detected once. Material: peripheral blood, obtained on day 0 of AZD1222 vaccination. The source of these receptors is an adult in good health. CDR3s include the opening cysteine and the closing phenylalanine or tryptophan. The order of the fields is V gene, J gene, CDR3 protein.

TRBV7-9	TRBJ1-2	CASSLGERTGTAYGYTF
TRBV4-3	TRBJ2-2	CASSQESRETGELFF
TRBV7-3	TRBJ2-5	CASSSSGHPQETQYF
TRBV29-1	TRBJ1-2	CSVSSANYGYTF
TRBV19	TRBJ1-6	CASAERGFYNSPLHF
TRBV4-3	TRBJ1-1	CASSQTQGRGFTEAFF
TRBV11-2	TRBJ1-2	CASSLGARINYGYTF
TRBV7-7	TRBJ2-2	CASSLAGGPGELFF
TRBV12-3/TRBV12-4	TRBJ2-2	CASRGDIGELFF
TRBV7-2	TRBJ2-6	CASSLDRGAGANVLTF
TRBV12-3/TRBV12-4	TRBJ1-2	CASRRTGVYGYTF
TRBV18	TRBJ2-1	CASSLQIAGANNEQFF
TRBV7-9	TRBJ1-6	CASSLAGLTGNSPLHF
TRBV7-2	TRBJ2-7	CASSTNSGGAYEQYF
TRBV29-1	TRBJ1-4	CSVIQGIGEKLFF
TRBV5-1	TRBJ2-7	CASRLSDSGLSSYEQYF
TRBV15	TRBJ1-5	CATSREPPTGPNQPQHF
TRBV19	TRBJ1-5	CASSIGREDQPQHF
TRBV15	TRBJ1-6	CATSGRDRDSPLHF
TRBV12-3/TRBV12-4	TRBJ2-5	CASSLTKPETQYF